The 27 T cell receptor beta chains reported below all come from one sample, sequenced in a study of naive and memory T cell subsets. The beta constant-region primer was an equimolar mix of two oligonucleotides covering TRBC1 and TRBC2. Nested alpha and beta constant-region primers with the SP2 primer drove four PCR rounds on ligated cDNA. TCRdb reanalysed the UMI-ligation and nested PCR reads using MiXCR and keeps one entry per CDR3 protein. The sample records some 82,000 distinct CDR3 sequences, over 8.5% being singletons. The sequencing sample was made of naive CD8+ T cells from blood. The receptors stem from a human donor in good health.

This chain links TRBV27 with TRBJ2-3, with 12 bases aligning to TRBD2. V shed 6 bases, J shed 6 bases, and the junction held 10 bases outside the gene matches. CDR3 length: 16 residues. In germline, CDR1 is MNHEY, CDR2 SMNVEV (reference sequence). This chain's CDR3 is CASRHGLAGWGDTQYF. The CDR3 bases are TGTGCCAGCAGACACGGACTAGCGGGATGGGGTGATACGCAGTATTTT.

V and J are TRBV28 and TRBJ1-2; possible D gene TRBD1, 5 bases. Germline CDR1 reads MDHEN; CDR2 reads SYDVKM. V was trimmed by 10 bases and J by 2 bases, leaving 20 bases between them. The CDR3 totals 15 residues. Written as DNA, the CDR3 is TGTGCCAACAGACTTACAGGATCCTTAAACTATGGCTACACCTTC. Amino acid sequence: CANRLTGSLNYGYTF.

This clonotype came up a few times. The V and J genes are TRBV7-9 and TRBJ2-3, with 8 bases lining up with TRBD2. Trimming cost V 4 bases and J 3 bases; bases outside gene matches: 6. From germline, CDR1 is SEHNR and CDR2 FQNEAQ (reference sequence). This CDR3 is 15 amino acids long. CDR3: CASSSREGGTDTQYF. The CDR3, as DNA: TGTGCCAGCAGCTCCCGGGAGGGAGGGACAGATACGCAGTATTTT.

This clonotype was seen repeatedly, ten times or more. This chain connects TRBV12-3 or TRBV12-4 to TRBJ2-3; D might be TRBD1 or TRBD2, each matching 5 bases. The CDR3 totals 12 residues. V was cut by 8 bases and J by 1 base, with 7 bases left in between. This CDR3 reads CASRDGTDTQYF. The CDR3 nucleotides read TGTGCCAGCCGGGACGGCACAGATACGCAGTATTTT.

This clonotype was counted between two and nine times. In DNA form, the CDR3 reads TGCAGCGTCCTGAGTCCCTTGCCTGAGGGTCAGTACTTC. As protein: CSVLSPLPEGQYF. The J gene is TRBJ2-4, the V gene TRBV29-1, with TRBD2 as a possible D gene (5 bases). The CDR3 loop spans 13 amino acids. Germline-derived CDR1 and CDR2 are SQVTM and ANQGSEA. The V gene lost 6 bases and the J gene lost 12 bases, with 21 bases spanning the gap. The full variable domain, its missing parts supplied by reference TRBV29-1 and TRBJ2-4, is SAVISQKPSRDICQRGTSLTIQCQVDSQVTMMFWYRQQPGQSLTLIATANQGSEATYESGFVIDKFPISRPNLTFSTLTVSNMSPEDSSIYLCSVLSPLPEGQYFGAGTRLSVL.

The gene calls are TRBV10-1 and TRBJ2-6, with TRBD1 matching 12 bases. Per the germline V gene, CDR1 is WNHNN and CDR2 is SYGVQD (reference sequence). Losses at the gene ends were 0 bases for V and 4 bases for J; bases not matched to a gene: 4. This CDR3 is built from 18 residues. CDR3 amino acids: CASSESGQGASGANVLTF. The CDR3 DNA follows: TGCGCCAGCAGTGAGTCGGGACAGGGGGCGTCCGGGGCCAACGTCCTGACTTTC.

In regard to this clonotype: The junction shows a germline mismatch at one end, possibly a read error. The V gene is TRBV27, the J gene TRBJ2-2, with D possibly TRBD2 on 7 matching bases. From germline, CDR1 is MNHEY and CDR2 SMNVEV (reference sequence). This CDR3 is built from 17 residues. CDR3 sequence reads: CASTLRGDQGWTGELFF. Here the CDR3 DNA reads TGTGCCAGCACTTTACGGGGGGATCAGGGGTGGACCGGGGAGCTGTTTTTT.

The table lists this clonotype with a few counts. DNA for the CDR3: TGTGCCAGTCTCCAGAAGGACAGACAGTTCTTC. Translation gives CASLQKDRQFF. J is TRBJ2-1 and V is TRBV27; D possibly corresponds to TRBD1 (6 bases). The germline V and J ends were trimmed by 9 bases and 13 bases, with 16 bases remaining between them. The germline V gene has CDR1 MNHEY and CDR2 SMNVEV (reference sequence). The CDR3 is 11 residues long.

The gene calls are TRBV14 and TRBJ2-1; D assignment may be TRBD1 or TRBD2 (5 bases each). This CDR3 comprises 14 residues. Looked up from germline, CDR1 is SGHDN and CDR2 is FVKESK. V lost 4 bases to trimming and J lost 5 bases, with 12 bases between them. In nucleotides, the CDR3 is TGTGCCAGCAGCCCCCGGGACGTGGACAATGAGCAGTTCTTC. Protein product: CASSPRDVDNEQFF.

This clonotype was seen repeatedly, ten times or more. Here the CDR3 DNA reads TGTGCCTGGAGTGTAGGGGGGACCGGGGAGCTGTTTTTT. Its translation: CAWSVGGTGELFF. The chain carries TRBV30 and TRBJ2-2; D tentatively reads TRBD1 or TRBD2 (6 bases each). The CDR3 totals 13 residues. The germline CDR1 and CDR2 sequences are GTSNPN and SVGIG (reference sequence). The V end lost 0 bases, the J end lost 5 bases, and 7 bases lay between the germline ends.

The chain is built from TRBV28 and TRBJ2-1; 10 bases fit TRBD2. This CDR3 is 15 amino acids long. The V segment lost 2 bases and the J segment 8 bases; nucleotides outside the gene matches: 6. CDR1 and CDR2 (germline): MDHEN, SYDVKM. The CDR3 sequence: CASSLILAGADEQFF. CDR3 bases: TGTGCCAGCAGTTTAATCCTAGCGGGAGCCGATGAGCAGTTCTTC.

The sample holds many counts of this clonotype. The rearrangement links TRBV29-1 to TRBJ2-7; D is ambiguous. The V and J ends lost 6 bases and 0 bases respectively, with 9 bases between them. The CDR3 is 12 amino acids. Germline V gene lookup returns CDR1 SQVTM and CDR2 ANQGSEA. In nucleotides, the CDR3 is TGCAGCGTCACTTGGGGCTCCTACGAGCAGTACTTC. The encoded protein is CSVTWGSYEQYF.

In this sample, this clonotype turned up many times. CDR3 sequence (DNA): TGCGCCAGCAGCCACGGGACTGGCACCTACGAGCAGTACTTC. Its translation is CASSHGTGTYEQYF. This chain connects TRBV4-3 to TRBJ2-7; D might be TRBD2 (6 bases). Germline assignment: CDR1 LGHNA and CDR2 YSLEER. The germline V and J ends were trimmed by 3 bases and 2 bases, with 11 bases remaining between them. The CDR3 covers 14 residues.

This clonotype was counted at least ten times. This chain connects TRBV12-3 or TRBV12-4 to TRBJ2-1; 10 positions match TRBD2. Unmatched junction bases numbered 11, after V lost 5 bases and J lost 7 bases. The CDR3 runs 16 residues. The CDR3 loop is CASSLPGLATGNEQFF. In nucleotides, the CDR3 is TGTGCCAGCAGTCTACCGGGACTAGCGACGGGGAATGAGCAGTTCTTC.

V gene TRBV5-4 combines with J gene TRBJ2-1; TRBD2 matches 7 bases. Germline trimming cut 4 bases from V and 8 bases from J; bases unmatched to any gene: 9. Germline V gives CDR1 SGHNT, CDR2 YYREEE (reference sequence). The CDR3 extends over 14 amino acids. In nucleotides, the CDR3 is TGTGCCAGCAGCATTAGCGGGTCGGTCGATGAGCAGTTCTTC. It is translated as CASSISGSVDEQFF.

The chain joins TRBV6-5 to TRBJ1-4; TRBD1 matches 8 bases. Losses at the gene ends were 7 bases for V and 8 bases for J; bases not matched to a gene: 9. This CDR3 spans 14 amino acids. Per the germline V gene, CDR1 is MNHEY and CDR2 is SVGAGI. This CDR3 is CASTERGDREKLFF. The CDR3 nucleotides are TGTGCCAGCACGGAGAGAGGGGACAGGGAAAAACTGTTTTTT.

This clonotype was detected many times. The chain's CDR3 is CASSPGAFQETQYF. CDR3 DNA: TGTGCCAGCAGCCCGGGAGCCTTCCAAGAGACCCAGTACTTC. The chain carries TRBV12-3 or TRBV12-4 and TRBJ2-5; D might be TRBD2 (6 bases). The V end lost 6 bases, the J end lost 1 base, and 12 bases lay between the germline ends. The CDR3 is 14 residues long.

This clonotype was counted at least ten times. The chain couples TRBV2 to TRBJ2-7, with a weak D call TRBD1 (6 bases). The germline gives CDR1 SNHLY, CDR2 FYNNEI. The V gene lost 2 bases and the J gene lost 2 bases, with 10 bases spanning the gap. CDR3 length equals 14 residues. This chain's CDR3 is CASSELGDTYEQYF. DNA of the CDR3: TGTGCCAGCAGTGAACTGGGGGACACCTACGAGCAGTACTTC.

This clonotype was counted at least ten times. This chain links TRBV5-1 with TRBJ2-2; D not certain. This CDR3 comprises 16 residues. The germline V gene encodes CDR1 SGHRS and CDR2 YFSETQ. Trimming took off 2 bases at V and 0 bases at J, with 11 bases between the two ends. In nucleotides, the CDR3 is TGCGCCAGCAGCTTAGGGCTGGTATCGAACACCGGGGAGCTGTTTTTT. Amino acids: CASSLGLVSNTGELFF. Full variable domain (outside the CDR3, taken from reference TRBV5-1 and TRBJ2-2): KAGVTQTPRYLIKTRGQQVTLSCSPISGHRSVSWYQQTPGQGLQFLFEYFSETQRNKGNFPGRFSGRQFSNSRSEMNVSTLELGDSALYLCASSLGLVSNTGELFFGEGSRLTVL.

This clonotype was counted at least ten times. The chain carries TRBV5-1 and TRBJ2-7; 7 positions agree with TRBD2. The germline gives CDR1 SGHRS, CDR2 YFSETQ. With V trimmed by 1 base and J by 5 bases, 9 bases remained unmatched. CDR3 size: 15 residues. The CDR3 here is CASSLLRLAVDEQYF. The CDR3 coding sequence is TGCGCCAGCAGCTTGCTTAGACTAGCTGTGGACGAGCAGTACTTC.

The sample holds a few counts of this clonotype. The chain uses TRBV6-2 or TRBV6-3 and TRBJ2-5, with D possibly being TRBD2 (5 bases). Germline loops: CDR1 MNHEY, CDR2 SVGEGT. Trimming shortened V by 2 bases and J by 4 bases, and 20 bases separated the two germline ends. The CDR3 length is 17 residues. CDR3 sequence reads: CASSYVVAAPAGETQYF. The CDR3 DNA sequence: TGTGCCAGCAGTTACGTAGTGGCCGCCCCTGCGGGAGAGACCCAGTACTTC.

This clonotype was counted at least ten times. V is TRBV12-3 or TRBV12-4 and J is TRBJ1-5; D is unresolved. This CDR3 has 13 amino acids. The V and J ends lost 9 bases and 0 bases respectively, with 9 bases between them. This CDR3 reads CASRADSNQPQHF. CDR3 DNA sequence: TGTGCCAGTCGAGCGGATAGCAATCAGCCCCAGCATTTT.

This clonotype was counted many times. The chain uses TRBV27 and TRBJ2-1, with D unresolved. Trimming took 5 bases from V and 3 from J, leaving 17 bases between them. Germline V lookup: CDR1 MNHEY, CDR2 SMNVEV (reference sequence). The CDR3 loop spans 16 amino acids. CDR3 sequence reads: CASSIPYGRNYNEQFF. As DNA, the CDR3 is TGTGCCAGCAGTATCCCTTACGGGCGGAACTACAATGAGCAGTTCTTC.

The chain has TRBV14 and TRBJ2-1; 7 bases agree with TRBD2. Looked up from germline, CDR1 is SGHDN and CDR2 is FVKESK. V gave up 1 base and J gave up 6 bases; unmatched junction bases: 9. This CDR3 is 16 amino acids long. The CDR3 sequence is CASSQARTSARNEQFF. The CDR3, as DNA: TGTGCCAGCAGCCAAGCCCGCACTAGCGCCCGCAATGAGCAGTTCTTC.

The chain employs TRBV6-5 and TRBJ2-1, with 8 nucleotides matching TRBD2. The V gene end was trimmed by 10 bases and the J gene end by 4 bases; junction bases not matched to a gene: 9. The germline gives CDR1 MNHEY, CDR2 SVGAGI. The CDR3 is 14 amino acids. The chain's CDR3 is CATQAGERYNEQFF. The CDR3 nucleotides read TGTGCCACACAAGCGGGAGAGAGGTACAATGAGCAGTTCTTC.

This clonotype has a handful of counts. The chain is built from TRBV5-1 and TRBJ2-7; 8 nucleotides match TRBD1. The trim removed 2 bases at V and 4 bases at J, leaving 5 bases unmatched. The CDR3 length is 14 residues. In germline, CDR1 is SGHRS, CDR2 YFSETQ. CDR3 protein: CASSFDRGPYEQYF. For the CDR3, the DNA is TGCGCCAGCAGCTTTGACAGGGGTCCATACGAGCAGTACTTC.

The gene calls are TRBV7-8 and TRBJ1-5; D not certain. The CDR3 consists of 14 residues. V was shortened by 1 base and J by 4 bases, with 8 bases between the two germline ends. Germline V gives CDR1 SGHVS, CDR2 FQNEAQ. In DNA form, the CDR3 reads TGTGCCAGCAGCTTAGTCGGGGATAATCAGCCCCAGCATTTT. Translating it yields CASSLVGDNQPQHF.